A selection of T cell receptor beta chains follows, all from one sample in a study of response to subunit inactivated influenza vaccine. TCRdb redid the calling of the RT-PCR reads with MiXCR, one entry per CDR3 protein. The sample has 540,000 or so distinct CDR3 sequences; about an eighth are singletons. The starting material was PBMCs from blood, obtained roughly 6 weeks after vaccination. These receptors all come from a man aged 45 to 65 who received an inactivated influenza vaccine. Both conserved end residues are part of each CDR3. The D gene is left open where the match is weak. Clone size appears in some rows only: once, few, many, or a class for an expanded clone.

V gene: TRBV6-5; D gene: -; clone size: many; J gene: TRBJ2-1; CDR3 DNA: TGTGCCAGCAGTTACGGGCAGGGCACCTACAATGAGCAGTTCTTC; CDR3 protein: CASSYGQGTYNEQFF
V gene: TRBV7-9; D gene: -; clone size: many; J gene: TRBJ1-2; CDR3 DNA: TGTGCCAGCAGCTTAGCTCACCTCTATGGCTACACCTTC; CDR3 protein: CASSLAHLYGYTF
V gene: TRBV5-1; D gene: TRBD1; clone size: many; J gene: TRBJ2-5; CDR3 DNA: TGCGCCAGCAGCGCTGGGACAGGGCTAGAGACCCAGTACTTC; CDR3 protein: CASSAGTGLETQYF
V gene: TRBV18; D gene: -; clone size: -; J gene: TRBJ2-1; CDR3 DNA: TGTGCCAGCTCACCTTCTTTCGACGTGCCCCCGTTCTTC; CDR3 protein: CASSPSFDVPPFF
V gene: TRBV27; D gene: TRBD1; clone size: many; J gene: TRBJ1-3; CDR3 DNA: TGTGCCAGCAGCAAGACAGGGTTTGTTGGAAACACCATATATTTT; CDR3 protein: CASSKTGFVGNTIYF
V gene: TRBV7-2; D gene: TRBD2; clone size: -; J gene: TRBJ2-2; CDR3 DNA: TGTGCCAGCAGCTTATTAGCGGGGGAACCGAACGCCGGGGAGCTGTTTTTT; CDR3 protein: CASSLLAGEPNAGELFF
V gene: TRBV7-2; D gene: TRBD2; clone size: few; J gene: TRBJ2-5; CDR3 DNA: TGTGCCAGCACCATACTAGCGGGACGAGAGACCCAGTACTTC; CDR3 protein: CASTILAGRETQYF
V gene: TRBV20-1; D gene: -; clone size: few; J gene: TRBJ2-3; CDR3 DNA: TGCAGTGCCTCTCGGGGGCCCTACACAGATACGCAGTATTTT; CDR3 protein: CSASRGPYTDTQYF
V gene: TRBV15; D gene: -; clone size: -; J gene: TRBJ1-3; CDR3 DNA: TGTGCCACCAGCAGAGATCGGTACAGCTACTCTGGAAACACCATATATTTT; CDR3 protein: CATSRDRYSYSGNTIYF
V gene: TRBV12-3/TRBV12-4; D gene: TRBD1; clone size: -; J gene: TRBJ1-5; CDR3 DNA: TGTGCCAGCAGCGGGACAGCAAGCAATCAGCCCCAGCATTTT; CDR3 protein: CASSGTASNQPQHF
V gene: TRBV12-3/TRBV12-4; D gene: TRBD1; clone size: few; J gene: TRBJ1-5; CDR3 DNA: TGTGCCAGCAGTTTCCAGGGGGCGGGGAGCAATCAGCCCCAGCATTTT; CDR3 protein: CASSFQGAGSNQPQHF
V gene: TRBV5-1; D gene: -; clone size: many; J gene: TRBJ2-5; CDR3 DNA: TGCGCCAGCAGCGAACGGATGCCCCAAGAGACCCAGTACTTC; CDR3 protein: CASSERMPQETQYF
V gene: TRBV5-5; D gene: -; clone size: -; J gene: TRBJ2-5; CDR3 DNA: TGTGCCAGCAGCTTAAATGTAGGGGGGGTTGGAGAGACCCAGTACTTC; CDR3 protein: CASSLNVGGVGETQYF
V gene: TRBV3-1; D gene: -; clone size: -; J gene: TRBJ2-1; CDR3 DNA: TGTGCCAGCAGCCCATACAGGGGTGGGACTGATGAGCAGTTCTTC; CDR3 protein: CASSPYRGGTDEQFF
V gene: TRBV5-1; D gene: TRBD2; clone size: few; J gene: TRBJ2-3; CDR3 DNA: TGCGCCAGCAGCTTGGCACTAGCGAGGGCTGATACGCAGTATTTT; CDR3 protein: CASSLALARADTQYF
V gene: TRBV20-1; D gene: TRBD2; clone size: -; J gene: TRBJ2-1; CDR3 DNA: TGCAGCCATGGACTAGCGGGGTTATCCGAGCAGTTCTTC; CDR3 protein: CSHGLAGLSEQFF
V gene: TRBV5-1; D gene: -; clone size: -; J gene: TRBJ2-7; CDR3 DNA: TGCGCCAGCAGCTTGGGGACTCCCAGCTCCTACGAGCAGTACTTC; CDR3 protein: CASSLGTPSSYEQYF
V gene: TRBV12-3/TRBV12-4; D gene: -; clone size: -; J gene: TRBJ2-5; CDR3 DNA: TGTGCCAGCAGTTTAGAGACTCAAGAGACCCAGTACTTC; CDR3 protein: CASSLETQETQYF
V gene: TRBV12-3/TRBV12-4; D gene: -; clone size: -; J gene: TRBJ2-3; CDR3 DNA: TGTGCCAGCAGATCGCCTCGGGGCCGCACAGATACGCAGTATTTT; CDR3 protein: CASRSPRGRTDTQYF
V gene: TRBV5-1; D gene: -; clone size: few; J gene: TRBJ2-2; CDR3 DNA: TGCGCCAGCAGCTTTCTTACGGCCGGGGAGCTGTTTTTT; CDR3 protein: CASSFLTAGELFF
V gene: TRBV7-9; D gene: -; clone size: -; J gene: TRBJ2-3; CDR3 DNA: TGTGCCAGCAGTCGGAGCCAAGATACGCAGTATTTT; CDR3 protein: CASSRSQDTQYF
V gene: TRBV20-1; D gene: TRBD2; clone size: -; J gene: TRBJ2-7; CDR3 DNA: TGCAGTGCTAAGGGGGTAGCGGGAGGACCCTACGAGCAGTACTTC; CDR3 protein: CSAKGVAGGPYEQYF
V gene: TRBV14; D gene: TRBD2; clone size: -; J gene: TRBJ2-1; CDR3 DNA: TGTGCCAGCAGTCATAGCGGGAGGTTGGATGAGCAGTTCTTC; CDR3 protein: CASSHSGRLDEQFF
V gene: TRBV12-3/TRBV12-4; D gene: TRBD2; clone size: -; J gene: TRBJ2-3; CDR3 DNA: TGTGCCCTCTGCTTGGTGTCCCCCTTAGCGGGATGGGCAGATACGCAGTATTTT; CDR3 protein: CALCLVSPLAGWADTQYF
V gene: TRBV7-9; D gene: -; clone size: many; J gene: TRBJ2-7; CDR3 DNA: TGTGCCAGCAGCCCACCGGGACCGCGTGCCTACGAGCAGTACTTC; CDR3 protein: CASSPPGPRAYEQYF
V gene: TRBV24-1; D gene: TRBD2; clone size: few; J gene: TRBJ2-5; CDR3 DNA: TGTGCCACCAGTGATTCGGCTAGCGGGGGGAACCAAGAGACCCAGTACTTC; CDR3 protein: CATSDSASGGNQETQYF
V gene: TRBV12-3/TRBV12-4; D gene: -; clone size: -; J gene: TRBJ2-1; CDR3 DNA: TGTGCCAGCGGTAGCTTTGAGCAGTTCTTC; CDR3 protein: CASGSFEQFF
V gene: TRBV20-1; D gene: -; clone size: few; J gene: TRBJ2-1; CDR3 DNA: TGCAGTGCTTCCGGGACCGCTGCAAAAGAGCAGTTCTTC; CDR3 protein: CSASGTAAKEQFF
V gene: TRBV12-3/TRBV12-4; D gene: -; clone size: -; J gene: TRBJ1-2; CDR3 DNA: TGTGCCAGCAACCCGCACGAAACGGATGGCTACACCTTC; CDR3 protein: CASNPHETDGYTF
V gene: TRBV2; D gene: TRBD1; clone size: -; J gene: TRBJ2-7; CDR3 DNA: TGTGCCAGTAGAGACCCGGGACAGCATAGCTCCTACGAGCAGTACTTC; CDR3 protein: CASRDPGQHSSYEQYF
V gene: TRBV24-1; D gene: -; clone size: -; J gene: TRBJ2-3; CDR3 DNA: TGTGCCACCAGTACCCTCGGAGATACGCAGTATTTT; CDR3 protein: CATSTLGDTQYF
V gene: TRBV20-1; D gene: TRBD2; clone size: few; J gene: TRBJ2-7; CDR3 DNA: TGCAGTGCCAACCGACTAGCGGGACTCTACGAGCAGTACTTC; CDR3 protein: CSANRLAGLYEQYF
V gene: TRBV12-3/TRBV12-4; D gene: TRBD2; clone size: -; J gene: TRBJ2-1; CDR3 DNA: TGTGCCAGCAGTTTCCCCAGCGGGGGGGCAAATGAGCAGTTCTTC; CDR3 protein: CASSFPSGGANEQFF
V gene: TRBV28; D gene: TRBD2; clone size: -; J gene: TRBJ2-1; CDR3 DNA: TGTGCCAGCAGCCCTCTTCGGGGGGTTAATGAGCAGTTCTTC; CDR3 protein: CASSPLRGVNEQFF
V gene: TRBV6-5; D gene: TRBD2; clone size: few; J gene: TRBJ2-3; CDR3 DNA: TGTGCCAGCAGTTACTCACCTAGCGGTGCAGATACGCAGTATTTT; CDR3 protein: CASSYSPSGADTQYF
V gene: TRBV7-9; D gene: TRBD1; clone size: -; J gene: TRBJ1-4; CDR3 DNA: TGTGCCAGCAGCGCACGGGACAGCTCCAAGGAGGAAAAACTGTTTTTT; CDR3 protein: CASSARDSSKEEKLFF
V gene: TRBV20-1; D gene: -; clone size: few; J gene: TRBJ2-7; CDR3 DNA: TGCAGTGCTAGAGACGGGGGTTTAGACGAGCAGTACTTC; CDR3 protein: CSARDGGLDEQYF
V gene: TRBV29-1; D gene: -; clone size: few; J gene: TRBJ1-5; CDR3 DNA: TGCAGCGTTAGGACAGCAAGCAATCAGCCCCAGCATTTT; CDR3 protein: CSVRTASNQPQHF
V gene: TRBV12-3/TRBV12-4; D gene: -; clone size: -; J gene: TRBJ1-6; CDR3 DNA: TGTGCCAGCAGTTTTGGGCAGCACCAGAATTCACCCCTCCACTTT; CDR3 protein: CASSFGQHQNSPLHF
V gene: TRBV3-1; D gene: -; clone size: -; J gene: TRBJ2-5; CDR3 DNA: TGTGCCAGCAGCCTACTGGGAAAGACCCAGTACTTC; CDR3 protein: CASSLLGKTQYF
V gene: TRBV7-2; D gene: -; clone size: -; J gene: TRBJ1-1; CDR3 DNA: TGTGCCAGCAGACCCGGGGTGGGCGGGAACACTGAAGCTTTCTTT; CDR3 protein: CASRPGVGGNTEAFF
V gene: TRBV29-1; D gene: -; clone size: few; J gene: TRBJ1-3; CDR3 DNA: TGCAGCGTTGAACAGGGAAACACCATATATTTT; CDR3 protein: CSVEQGNTIYF
V gene: TRBV28; D gene: -; clone size: few; J gene: TRBJ1-4; CDR3 DNA: TGTGCCAGCAGGTCCGAGAATAATGAAAAACTGTTTTTT; CDR3 protein: CASRSENNEKLFF
V gene: TRBV3-1; D gene: -; clone size: few; J gene: TRBJ2-1; CDR3 DNA: TGTGCCAGCAGTCCTTTTTCGGGAAGCTCCTACAATGAGCAGTTCTTC; CDR3 protein: CASSPFSGSSYNEQFF
V gene: TRBV10-3; D gene: -; clone size: many; J gene: TRBJ1-2; CDR3 DNA: TGTGCCATCAGTGAGTCGGTGGTCAGGGACTTTGATGGCTACACCTTC; CDR3 protein: CAISESVVRDFDGYTF
V gene: TRBV27; D gene: -; clone size: few; J gene: TRBJ2-2; CDR3 DNA: TGTGCCAGCAGTTTCGAGGGAGATTGGGCTGGGACCGGGGAGCTGTTTTTT; CDR3 protein: CASSFEGDWAGTGELFF
V gene: TRBV7-8; D gene: TRBD2; clone size: -; J gene: TRBJ2-1; CDR3 DNA: TGTGCCAGCAGCTTAGCAGGACTAGCGGGAATCCATGAGCAGTTCTTC; CDR3 protein: CASSLAGLAGIHEQFF
V gene: TRBV28; D gene: -; clone size: -; J gene: TRBJ1-1; CDR3 DNA: TGTGCCAGCAGTCCCAGCCTGGGACAAGTGAACACTGAAGCTTTCTTT; CDR3 protein: CASSPSLGQVNTEAFF
V gene: TRBV7-9; D gene: -; clone size: -; J gene: TRBJ2-2; CDR3 DNA: TGTGCCAGCAGCTTTATGGGAGTCGGGGAGCTGTTTTTT; CDR3 protein: CASSFMGVGELFF
V gene: TRBV20-1; D gene: -; clone size: -; J gene: TRBJ1-5; CDR3 DNA: TGCAGTGCTTGGACAGCTAGCAATCAGCCCCAGCATTTT; CDR3 protein: CSAWTASNQPQHF
V gene: TRBV28; D gene: TRBD2; clone size: -; J gene: TRBJ2-1; CDR3 DNA: TGTGCCAGCAGCCCTACTAGCGGGAGTCCTAATGAGCAGTTCTTC; CDR3 protein: CASSPTSGSPNEQFF
V gene: TRBV13; D gene: TRBD1; clone size: -; J gene: TRBJ2-6; CDR3 DNA: TGTGCCCTCAGCTCCCTGGAGGACAGGGGGCTCCCTGGGGCCAACGTCCTGACTTTC; CDR3 protein: CALSSLEDRGLPGANVLTF
V gene: TRBV21-1; D gene: -; clone size: few; J gene: TRBJ2-5; CDR3 DNA: TGTGCCAGCAGCAAACAGGACCAAGAGACCCAGTACTTC; CDR3 protein: CASSKQDQETQYF
V gene: TRBV7-2; D gene: TRBD1; clone size: few; J gene: TRBJ1-6; CDR3 DNA: TGTGCCAGCAGCTTATCTCCGACAGGGAACTATAATTCACCCCTCCACTTT; CDR3 protein: CASSLSPTGNYNSPLHF
V gene: TRBV12-3/TRBV12-4; D gene: TRBD1; clone size: many; J gene: TRBJ1-2; CDR3 DNA: TGCGCCAGCAGCCCGGGACAGATTTATGGCTACACCTTC; CDR3 protein: CASSPGQIYGYTF
V gene: TRBV20-1; D gene: TRBD1; clone size: -; J gene: TRBJ1-2; CDR3 DNA: TGCAGTGCTCCCGGACAGGGGGATGGGTATGGCTACACCTTC; CDR3 protein: CSAPGQGDGYGYTF
V gene: TRBV20-1; D gene: -; clone size: -; J gene: TRBJ1-4; CDR3 DNA: TGCAGTGCTAGCTTGGGTGGGGAAAAACTGTTTTTT; CDR3 protein: CSASLGGEKLFF
V gene: TRBV29-1; D gene: -; clone size: few; J gene: TRBJ2-5; CDR3 DNA: TGCAGCGTGGCCAGGGGAATGAGGGAGACCCAGTACTTC; CDR3 protein: CSVARGMRETQYF
V gene: TRBV5-6; D gene: TRBD1; clone size: once; J gene: TRBJ1-2; CDR3 DNA: TGTGCCAGCCACAGGGGGGACGAAGCTAACTATGGCTACACCTTC; CDR3 protein: CASHRGDEANYGYTF
V gene: TRBV5-1; D gene: -; clone size: few; J gene: TRBJ1-2; CDR3 DNA: TGCGCCAGCAGCTTGGCAGGAAGGGGGGGCTACACCTTC; CDR3 protein: CASSLAGRGGYTF